The rows below give T cell receptor beta chains drawn from one sample of a study of blood T cell repertoires in COVID-19. Data came from immunoSEQ multiplex PCR; TCRdb stores just in-frame clones and leaves some out. The table shows some 200,000 clones, with 80% to 90% occurring only once. What was sequenced was PBMCs or T cells enriched from blood (not recorded which). These receptors came from a woman between 18 and 29 years old in a cohort exposed to, infected with or recovered from COVID-19 (not recorded which). Each CDR3 is given with its conserved first and last residue. Fields, in order: V gene, CDR3 length, clone size, D gene, J gene, CDR3 protein, CDR3 DNA. The D gene is left open where the match is weak. Not every row has a clone size; where given, it reads once, few, many or a size class.

V: TRBV4-1
length: 20
size: NA
D: TRBD2
J: TRBJ2-3
CDR3: CASSQPTPGLAGGSTDTQYF
DNA: TGCGCCAGCAGCCAGCCCACGCCGGGACTAGCGGGGGGCAGCACAGATACGCAGTATTTT

V: TRBV2
length: 14
size: NA
D: TRBD1
J: TRBJ2-7
CDR3: CASRGGQGAYEQYF
DNA: TGTGCCAGCAGGGGAGGACAGGGGGCCTACGAGCAGTACTTC

V: TRBV2
length: 13
size: few
D: NA
J: TRBJ1-3
CDR3: CASSQGSGNTIYF
DNA: TGTGCCAGCTCACAGGGATCTGGAAACACCATATATTTT

V: TRBV30
length: 15
size: NA
D: NA
J: TRBJ2-7
CDR3: CAWSVPVAERYEQYF
DNA: TGTGCCTGGAGTGTACCGGTAGCGGAGAGATACGAGCAGTACTTC

V: TRBV6-5
length: 14
size: once
D: NA
J: TRBJ1-4
CDR3: CASRTGQRREKLFF
DNA: TGTGCCAGCAGGACCGGACAGCGGAGAGAAAAACTGTTTTTT

V: TRBV10-2
length: 14
size: NA
D: TRBD1
J: TRBJ1-5
CDR3: CASSPGQGFQPQHF
DNA: TGCGCCAGCAGCCCGGGACAGGGGTTTCAGCCCCAGCATTTT

V: TRBV2
length: 14
size: once
D: TRBD1
J: TRBJ1-2
CDR3: CASSEDRGPYGYTF
DNA: TGTGCCAGCAGTGAAGACAGGGGACCCTATGGCTACACCTTC

V: TRBV24-1
length: 12
size: NA
D: NA
J: TRBJ1-1
CDR3: CATSETGTEAFF
DNA: TGTGCCACCAGTGAGACGGGGACTGAAGCTTTCTTT

V: TRBV13
length: 14
size: NA
D: NA
J: TRBJ2-3
CDR3: CASSLARPPDTQYF
DNA: TGTGCCAGCAGCTTAGCTCGTCCCCCAGATACGCAGTATTTT

V: TRBV7-8
length: 15
size: NA
D: TRBD1
J: TRBJ1-5
CDR3: CASRPDRASNQPQHF
DNA: TGTGCCAGCAGGCCGGACAGGGCTAGCAATCAGCCCCAGCATTTT

V: TRBV19
length: 15
size: once
D: TRBD1
J: TRBJ1-2
CDR3: CASSMTPGGAGGYTF
DNA: TGTGCCAGTAGTATGACTCCAGGGGGCGCGGGTGGCTACACCTTC

V: TRBV5-6
length: 14
size: NA
D: TRBD1
J: TRBJ1-1
CDR3: CASSAGTGGTEAFF
DNA: TGTGCCAGCAGCGCCGGGACAGGGGGGACTGAAGCTTTCTTT

V: TRBV2
length: 14
size: NA
D: NA
J: TRBJ1-5
CDR3: CASRAGGLGQPQHF
DNA: TGTGCCAGCAGGGCCGGAGGACTGGGGCAGCCCCAGCATTTT

V: TRBV7-3
length: 13
size: few
D: NA
J: TRBJ2-1
CDR3: CASSLSSGFEQFF
DNA: TGTGCCAGCAGCTTAAGTTCCGGTTTTGAGCAGTTCTTC

V: TRBV5-1
length: 16
size: NA
D: NA
J: TRBJ1-4
CDR3: CASSLGVSRGDEKLFF
DNA: TGCGCCAGCAGCTTGGGGGTGTCGCGCGGAGACGAAAAACTGTTTTTT

V: TRBV19
length: 18
size: NA
D: NA
J: TRBJ1-2
CDR3: CASSSKILPLKTNYGYTF
DNA: TGTGCCAGTAGTTCTAAGATCCTCCCACTTAAAACTAACTATGGCTACACCTTC

V: TRBV2
length: 13
size: NA
D: TRBD1
J: TRBJ1-5
CDR3: CASATGGVKPQHF
DNA: TGTGCCAGCGCCACAGGGGGCGTTAAGCCCCAGCATTTT

V: TRBV21-1
length: 15
size: NA
D: NA
J: TRBJ2-2
CDR3: CAIRAGVLHTGELFF
DNA: TGTGCCATTAGAGCGGGAGTGTTGCACACCGGGGAGCTGTTTTTT

V: TRBV15
length: 15
size: NA
D: NA
J: TRBJ2-7
CDR3: CATSRDRGSSYEQYF
DNA: TGTGCCACCAGCAGAGATCGGGGAAGCTCCTACGAGCAGTACTTC

V: TRBV11-2
length: 14
size: NA
D: TRBD2
J: TRBJ2-5
CDR3: CASSSSGGGETQYF
DNA: TGTGCCAGCAGCTCTAGCGGGGGGGGAGAGACCCAGTACTTC

V: TRBV21-1
length: 20
size: NA
D: NA
J: TRBJ2-2
CDR3: CASSVRTANLEASNTGELFF
DNA: TGTGCCAGCAGCGTCAGGACAGCTAATCTGGAGGCCTCCAACACCGGGGAGCTGTTTTTT

V: TRBV10-3
length: 13
size: NA
D: NA
J: TRBJ1-4
CDR3: CAISGGTDEKLFF
DNA: TGTGCCATCAGCGGCGGGACGGATGAAAAACTGTTTTTT

V: TRBV6-6
length: 16
size: NA
D: TRBD1
J: TRBJ2-6
CDR3: CASARDRSSGANVLTF
DNA: TGTGCCTCAGCACGGGACAGGAGCTCTGGGGCCAACGTCCTGACTTTC

V: TRBV6-5
length: 14
size: once
D: NA
J: TRBJ1-1
CDR3: CASSQTVMNTEAFF
DNA: TGTGCCAGCAGTCAGACAGTGATGAACACTGAAGCTTTCTTT

V: TRBV2
length: 15
size: once
D: NA
J: TRBJ2-2
CDR3: CASSEEGLYTGELFF
DNA: TGTGCCAGCAGTGAAGAAGGACTGTACACCGGGGAGCTGTTTTTT

V: TRBV10-1
length: 13
size: NA
D: NA
J: TRBJ1-6
CDR3: CASSPRENSPLHF
DNA: TGCGCCAGCTCTCCGCGGGAGAATTCACCCCTCCACTTT

V: TRBV12-2
length: 15
size: NA
D: NA
J: TRBJ2-1
CDR3: CASRLAGQGNNEQFF
DNA: TGTGCAAGTCGCTTAGCAGGACAGGGAAACAATGAGCAGTTCTTC

V: TRBV20-1
length: 11
size: NA
D: NA
J: TRBJ2-5
CDR3: CSAGPSATQYF
DNA: TGCAGTGCTGGGCCGTCAGCGACCCAGTACTTC

V: TRBV18
length: 15
size: few
D: NA
J: TRBJ1-3
CDR3: CASSFGGVAGNTIYF
DNA: TGTGCCAGCTCTTTCGGCGGGGTGGCTGGAAACACCATATATTTT

V: TRBV6-5
length: 13
size: NA
D: TRBD1
J: TRBJ2-7
CDR3: CASSHGTASGQYF
DNA: TGTGCCAGCAGCCATGGGACAGCATCGGGGCAGTACTTC

V: TRBV6-1
length: 15
size: NA
D: TRBD2
J: TRBJ2-3
CDR3: CASSDLAGSTDTQYF
DNA: TGTGCCAGCAGTGACCTAGCGGGGTCCACAGATACGCAGTATTTT

V: TRBV11-2
length: 15
size: NA
D: TRBD2
J: TRBJ2-7
CDR3: CASSFSGGSTYEQYF
DNA: TGTGCCAGCAGCTTTAGCGGGGGCAGTACCTACGAGCAGTACTTC

V: TRBV24-1
length: 15
size: NA
D: TRBD2
J: TRBJ2-3
CDR3: CATSGLAGLADTQYF
DNA: TGTGCCACCAGTGGACTAGCGGGACTCGCAGATACGCAGTATTTT

V: TRBV5-1
length: 17
size: NA
D: TRBD1
J: TRBJ1-1
CDR3: CASSPLGQGRSNTEAFF
DNA: TGCGCCAGCAGCCCATTAGGACAGGGACGTTCCAACACTGAAGCTTTCTTT

V: TRBV11-1
length: 15
size: NA
D: TRBD1
J: TRBJ2-5
CDR3: CASSSGTGRQETQYF
DNA: TGTGCCAGCAGCTCCGGGACAGGGAGGCAAGAGACCCAGTACTTC

V: TRBV12-3/TRBV12-4
length: 13
size: NA
D: NA
J: TRBJ1-1
CDR3: CASSFRGSTEAFF
DNA: TGTGCCAGCAGTTTTAGGGGGAGCACTGAAGCTTTCTTT

V: TRBV3-1/TRBV3-2
length: 21
size: NA
D: TRBD1
J: TRBJ1-1
CDR3: CASSQGDGQGWNPGGMTEAFF
DNA: TGTGCCAGCAGCCAAGGCGACGGACAGGGATGGAACCCGGGTGGGATGACTGAAGCTTTCTTT

V: TRBV11-3
length: 15
size: NA
D: NA
J: TRBJ2-3
CDR3: CASSRRPSETDTQYF
DNA: TGTGCCAGCAGTCGTAGACCTAGCGAGACAGATACGCAGTATTTT

V: TRBV29-1
length: 15
size: NA
D: TRBD2
J: TRBJ2-3
CDR3: CSVESGGGVTDTQYF
DNA: TGCAGCGTTGAATCGGGGGGGGGAGTCACAGATACGCAGTATTTT

V: TRBV7-9
length: 12
size: NA
D: NA
J: TRBJ1-2
CDR3: CASSLTGDGYTF
DNA: TGTGCCAGCAGCTTAACCGGGGATGGCTACACCTTC

V: TRBV5-1
length: 14
size: NA
D: TRBD1
J: TRBJ1-2
CDR3: CASSREDRGYGYTF
DNA: TGCGCCAGCAGCCGTGAAGACAGGGGCTATGGCTACACCTTC

V: TRBV5-6
length: 14
size: NA
D: TRBD1
J: TRBJ1-6
CDR3: CASSSGQGNSPLHF
DNA: TGTGCCAGCAGCTCTGGACAGGGTAATTCACCCCTCCACTTT

V: TRBV7-9
length: 16
size: NA
D: NA
J: TRBJ1-4
CDR3: CASSLGAGATNEKLFF
DNA: TGTGCCAGCAGCTTAGGGGCAGGGGCGACTAATGAAAAACTGTTTTTT

V: TRBV5-4
length: 18
size: NA
D: NA
J: TRBJ2-6
CDR3: CASSSLRAGSSGANVLTF
DNA: TGTGCCAGCAGCTCCCTAAGGGCGGGTAGCTCTGGGGCCAACGTCCTGACTTTC

V: TRBV5-6
length: 14
size: NA
D: NA
J: TRBJ1-2
CDR3: CASLPWGVSDGYTF
DNA: TGTGCCAGTCTTCCTTGGGGGGTGAGTGATGGCTACACCTTC

V: TRBV4-2
length: 16
size: NA
D: TRBD2
J: TRBJ2-1
CDR3: CASSQKTSGTFNEQFF
DNA: TGTGCCAGCAGCCAAAAGACTAGCGGGACCTTTAATGAGCAGTTCTTC

V: TRBV2
length: 16
size: NA
D: TRBD2
J: TRBJ2-2
CDR3: CASVGDLAGFTGELFF
DNA: TGTGCCTCCGTAGGAGACCTAGCGGGGTTCACCGGGGAGCTGTTTTTT

V: TRBV2
length: 14
size: NA
D: TRBD2
J: TRBJ2-7
CDR3: CASLGTSGTGEQYF
DNA: TGTGCCAGCTTAGGGACTAGCGGGACTGGCGAGCAGTACTTC

V: TRBV6-4
length: 18
size: NA
D: TRBD2
J: TRBJ2-3
CDR3: CASSDGTSGDLRTDTQYF
DNA: TGTGCCAGCAGTGATGGGACTAGCGGGGACCTCCGCACAGATACGCAGTATTTT